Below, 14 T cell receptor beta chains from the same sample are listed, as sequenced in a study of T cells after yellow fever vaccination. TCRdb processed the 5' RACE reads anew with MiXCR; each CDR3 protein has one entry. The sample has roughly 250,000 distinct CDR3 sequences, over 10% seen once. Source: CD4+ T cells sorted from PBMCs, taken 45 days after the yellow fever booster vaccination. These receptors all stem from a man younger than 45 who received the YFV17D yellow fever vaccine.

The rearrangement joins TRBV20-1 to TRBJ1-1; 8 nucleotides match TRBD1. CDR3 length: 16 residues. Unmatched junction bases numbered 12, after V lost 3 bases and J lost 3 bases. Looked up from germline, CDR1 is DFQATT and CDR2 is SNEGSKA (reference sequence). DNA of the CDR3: TGCAGTGCTAGGGACAGGGTGGGGAACCTTGACACTGAAGCTTTCTTT. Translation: CSARDRVGNLDTEAFF.

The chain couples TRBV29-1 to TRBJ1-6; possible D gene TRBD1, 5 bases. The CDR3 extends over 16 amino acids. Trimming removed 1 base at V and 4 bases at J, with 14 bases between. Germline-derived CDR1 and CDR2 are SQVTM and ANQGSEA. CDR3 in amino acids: CSVEVGRDRYNSPLHF. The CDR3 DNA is TGCAGCGTTGAAGTGGGGCGGGACCGGTATAATTCACCCCTCCACTTT.

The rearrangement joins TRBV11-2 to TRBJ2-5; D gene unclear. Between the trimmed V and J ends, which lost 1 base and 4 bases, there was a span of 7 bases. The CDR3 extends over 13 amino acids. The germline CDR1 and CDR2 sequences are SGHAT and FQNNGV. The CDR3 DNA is TGTGCCAGCAGCTTAGTGCTTGCAGAGACCCAGTACTTC. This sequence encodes CASSLVLAETQYF.

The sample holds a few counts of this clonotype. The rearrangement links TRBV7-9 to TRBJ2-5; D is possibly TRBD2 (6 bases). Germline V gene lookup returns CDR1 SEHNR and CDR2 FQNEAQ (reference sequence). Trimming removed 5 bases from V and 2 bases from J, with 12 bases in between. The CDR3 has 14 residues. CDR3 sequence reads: CASSDMRGQETQYF. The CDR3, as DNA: TGTGCCAGCAGCGATATGCGGGGACAAGAGACCCAGTACTTC. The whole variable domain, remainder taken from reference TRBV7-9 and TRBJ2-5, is DTGVSQNPRHKITKRGQNVTFRCDPISEHNRLYWYRQTLGQGPEFLTYFQNEAQLEKSRLLSDRFSAERPKGSFSTLEIQRTEQGDSAMYLCASSDMRGQETQYFGPGTRLLVL.

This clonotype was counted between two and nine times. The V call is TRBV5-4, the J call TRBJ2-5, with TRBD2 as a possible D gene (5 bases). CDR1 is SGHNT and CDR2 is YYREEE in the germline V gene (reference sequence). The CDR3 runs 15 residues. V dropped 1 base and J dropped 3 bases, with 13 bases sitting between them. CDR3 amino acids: CASSLTRVGEETQYF. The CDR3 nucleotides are TGTGCCAGCAGCTTGACGAGGGTTGGCGAAGAGACCCAGTACTTC.

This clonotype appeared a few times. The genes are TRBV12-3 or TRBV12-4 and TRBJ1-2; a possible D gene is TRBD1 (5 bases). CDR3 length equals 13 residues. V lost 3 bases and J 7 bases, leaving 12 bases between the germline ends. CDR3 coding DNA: TGTGCCAGCAGTTTGATGGGGGGTCTTGGCTACACCTTC. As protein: CASSLMGGLGYTF.

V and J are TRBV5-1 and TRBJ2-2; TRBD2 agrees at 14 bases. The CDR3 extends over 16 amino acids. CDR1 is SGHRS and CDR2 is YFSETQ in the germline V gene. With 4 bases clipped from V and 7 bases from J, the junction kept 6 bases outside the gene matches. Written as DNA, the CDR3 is TGCGCCAGCAGCGACGGGACTAGCGGGAGTTACGGGGAGCTGTTTTTT. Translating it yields CASSDGTSGSYGELFF.

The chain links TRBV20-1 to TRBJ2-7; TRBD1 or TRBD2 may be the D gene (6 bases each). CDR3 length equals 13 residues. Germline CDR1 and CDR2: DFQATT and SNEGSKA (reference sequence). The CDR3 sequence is CVLGGRSSYEQYF. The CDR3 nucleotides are TGCGTTCTAGGGGGGAGGAGCTCCTACGAGCAGTACTTC.

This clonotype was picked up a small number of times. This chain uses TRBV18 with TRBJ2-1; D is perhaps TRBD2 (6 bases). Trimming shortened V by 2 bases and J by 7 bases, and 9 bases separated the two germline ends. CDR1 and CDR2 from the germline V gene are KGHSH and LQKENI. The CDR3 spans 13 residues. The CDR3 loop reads CASSPGGKNEQFF. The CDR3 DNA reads TGTGCCAGCTCACCAGGCGGGAAGAATGAGCAGTTCTTC.

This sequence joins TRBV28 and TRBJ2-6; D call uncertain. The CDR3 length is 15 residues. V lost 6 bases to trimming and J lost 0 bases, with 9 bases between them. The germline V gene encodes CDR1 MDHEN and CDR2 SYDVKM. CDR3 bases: TGTGCCAGCAGACTCCCCAGCTCTGGGGCCAACGTCCTGACTTTC. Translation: CASRLPSSGANVLTF. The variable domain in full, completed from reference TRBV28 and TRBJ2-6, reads DVKVTQSSRYLVKRTGEKVFLECVQDMDHENMFWYRQDPGLGLRLIYFSYDVKMKEKGDIPEGYSVSREKKERFSLILESASTNQTSMYLCASRLPSSGANVLTFGAGSRLTVL.

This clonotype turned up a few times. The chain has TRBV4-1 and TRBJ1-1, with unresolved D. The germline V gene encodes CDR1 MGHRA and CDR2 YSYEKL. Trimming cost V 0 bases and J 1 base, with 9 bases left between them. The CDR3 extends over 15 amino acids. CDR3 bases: TGCGCCAGCAGCCAAGATAGGACGGCGAACACTGAAGCTTTCTTT. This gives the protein CASSQDRTANTEAFF.

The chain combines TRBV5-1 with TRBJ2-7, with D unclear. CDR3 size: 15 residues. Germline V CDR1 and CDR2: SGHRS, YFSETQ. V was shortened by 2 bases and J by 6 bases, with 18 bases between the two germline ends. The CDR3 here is CASSFNGPRTVEQYF. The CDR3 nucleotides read TGCGCCAGCAGCTTTAATGGGCCCCGGACGGTCGAGCAGTACTTC.

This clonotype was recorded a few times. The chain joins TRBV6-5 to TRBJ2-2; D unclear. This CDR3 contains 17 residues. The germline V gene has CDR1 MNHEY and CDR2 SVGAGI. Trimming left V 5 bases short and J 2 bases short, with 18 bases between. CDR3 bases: TGTGCCAGCAGTCGAGAGTTCAGGACCATCAACACCGGGGAGCTGTTTTTT. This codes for CASSREFRTINTGELFF.

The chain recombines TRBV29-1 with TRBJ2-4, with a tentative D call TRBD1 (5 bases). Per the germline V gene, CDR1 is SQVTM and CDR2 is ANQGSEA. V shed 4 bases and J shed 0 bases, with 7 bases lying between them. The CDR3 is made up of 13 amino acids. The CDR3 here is CSVAQEAKNIQYF. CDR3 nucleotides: TGCAGCGTTGCACAGGAAGCCAAAAACATTCAGTACTTC. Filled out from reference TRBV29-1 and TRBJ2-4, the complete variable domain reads SAVISQKPSRDICQRGTSLTIQCQVDSQVTMMFWYRQQPGQSLTLIATANQGSEATYESGFVIDKFPISRPNLTFSTLTVSNMSPEDSSIYLCSVAQEAKNIQYFGAGTRLSVL.